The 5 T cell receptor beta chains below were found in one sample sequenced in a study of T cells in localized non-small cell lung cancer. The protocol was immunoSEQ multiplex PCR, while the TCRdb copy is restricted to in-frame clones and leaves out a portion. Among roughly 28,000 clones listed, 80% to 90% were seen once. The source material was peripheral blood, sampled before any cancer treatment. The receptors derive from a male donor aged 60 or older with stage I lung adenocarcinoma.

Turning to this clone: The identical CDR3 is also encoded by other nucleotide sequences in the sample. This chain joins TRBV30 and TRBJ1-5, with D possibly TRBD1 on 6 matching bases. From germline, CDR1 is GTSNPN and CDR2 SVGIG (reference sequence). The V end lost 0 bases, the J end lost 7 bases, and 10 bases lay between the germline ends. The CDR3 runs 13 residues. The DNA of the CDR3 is TGTGCCTGGAGTGTTCAGGGGCGGCAGCCCCAGCATTTT. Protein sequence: CAWSVQGRQPQHF.

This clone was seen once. CDR3 nucleotides: TGTGCCAGTAGAAGTTCGGACAGGGGCTATGGCTACACCTTC. This encodes CASRSSDRGYGYTF. The rearrangement joins TRBV19 to TRBJ1-2; TRBD1 matches 9 bases. Germline V lookup: CDR1 LNHDA, CDR2 SQIVND (reference sequence). V dropped 6 bases and J dropped 4; count of bases not matched to a gene: 6. CDR3 length: 14 amino acids.

The CDR3 coding sequence is TGTGCCAGCAGCTTAGTTTATGCGGGGGGATACAACACCGGGGAGCTGTTTTTT. As protein: CASSLVYAGGYNTGELFF. This sequence joins TRBV7-9 and TRBJ2-2; 8 bases map to TRBD2. This CDR3 is built from 18 residues. Germline CDR1 and CDR2: SEHNR and FQNEAQ (reference sequence). V was clipped by 1 base and J by 2 bases; unmatched bases: 9.

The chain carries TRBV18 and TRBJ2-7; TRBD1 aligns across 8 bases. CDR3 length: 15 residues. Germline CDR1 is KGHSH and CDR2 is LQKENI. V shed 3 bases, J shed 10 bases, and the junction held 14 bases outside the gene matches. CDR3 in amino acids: CASSPDGQGDTEQYF. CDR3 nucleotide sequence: TGTGCCAGCTCACCGGACGGACAGGGTGACACCGAACAGTACTTC.

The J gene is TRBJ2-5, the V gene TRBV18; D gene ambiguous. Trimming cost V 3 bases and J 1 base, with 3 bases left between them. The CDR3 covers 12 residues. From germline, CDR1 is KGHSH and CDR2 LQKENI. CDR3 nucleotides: TGTGCCAGCTCACCTACCCAAGAGACCCAGTACTTC. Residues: CASSPTQETQYF.